Below are 15 T cell receptor beta chains sequenced from a single sample in a study of identical twins. From the 5' RACE reads, TCRdb called clonotypes with MiXCR, one entry per CDR3 protein. The sample consists of about 470,000 distinct CDR3 sequences, less than 25% of them appearing once. These same records also appear under a second study, on T cells expressing NK-cell markers.

Sequenced sample: CD4+ T cells sorted from blood. All receptors come from a young woman in good health.

This clonotype appeared a few times. The chain recombines TRBV5-1 with TRBJ2-2; D not resolved. From germline, CDR1 is SGHRS and CDR2 YFSETQ. This CDR3 is built from 16 residues. V lost 1 base and J 2 bases, leaving 12 bases between the germline ends. The CDR3 reads CASSLQSNSNTGELFF. The CDR3 DNA reads TGCGCCAGCAGCTTGCAGAGTAATTCTAACACCGGGGAGCTGTTTTTT.

The gene calls are TRBV18 and TRBJ2-7, with TRBD1 matching 7 bases. CDR1 and CDR2 from the germline V gene are KGHSH and LQKENI. The CDR3 extends over 13 amino acids. Trimming at V came to 5 bases and at J to 7 bases, leaving 8 bases not matched to a gene. The CDR3 sequence is CASSASGTAEQYF. CDR3 DNA sequence: TGTGCCAGCTCAGCTTCCGGGACAGCGGAGCAGTACTTC.

In its sample, this clonotype was seen a few times. This chain links TRBV12-3 or TRBV12-4 with TRBJ2-2, with TRBD2 matching 9 bases. The CDR3 sequence is 17 residues long. V trimming: 4 bases; J trimming: 3 bases; junction bases outside the gene matches: 9. The CDR3 DNA reads TGTGCCAGCAGTTCCCTTCCTAGCGGGGAGCACACCGGGGAGCTGTTTTTT. Translated, it gives CASSSLPSGEHTGELFF.

The rearrangement joins TRBV11-3 to TRBJ1-1; 7 positions match TRBD1. The CDR3 loop spans 12 amino acids. Germline CDR1 is SGHNT and CDR2 is YENEEA. J was trimmed by 10 bases and V by 5 bases; bases with no gene match: 7. The CDR3: CASSRHRGSAFF. The CDR3, as DNA: TGTGCCAGCAGCCGTCACAGGGGATCAGCTTTCTTT.

This rearrangement joins TRBV6-1 to TRBJ2-7, with no clear D. The V end lost 6 bases, the J end lost 6 bases, and 15 bases lay between the germline ends. The length of the CDR3 is 13 residues. Germline values: CDR1 MNHNS, CDR2 SASEGT. CDR3 nucleotide sequence: TGTGCCAGCAGGACCCCCTACGGGTCCGAGCAGTACTTC. This sequence encodes CASRTPYGSEQYF.

The CDR3 sequence is CASSSTVGQSWYEQYF. The CDR3 region has the DNA TGTGCCAGCAGCTCCACCGTGGGGCAGTCGTGGTACGAGCAGTACTTC. The chain carries TRBV5-4 and TRBJ2-7, with a weak D call TRBD1 (5 bases). This CDR3 comprises 16 residues. The V gene's germline CDR1 is SGHNT and CDR2 YYREEE (reference sequence). With 3 bases removed from V and 4 bases from J, the gap between germline ends came to 20 bases. Complete variable domain (other parts from reference TRBV5-4 and TRBJ2-7): ETGVTQSPTHLIKTRGQQVTLRCSSQSGHNTVSWYQQALGQGPQFIFQYYREEENGRGNFPPRFSGLQFPNYSSELNVNALELDDSALYLCASSSTVGQSWYEQYFGPGTRLTVT.

V usage is TRBV10-1 and J usage is TRBJ2-3; TRBD2 matches 9 bases. The CDR3 runs to 15 residues. Unmatched junction bases numbered 4, after V lost 2 bases and J lost 4 bases. CDR1 is WNHNN, CDR2 SYGVQD, per germline (reference sequence). The CDR3 region has the DNA TGCGCCAGCAGTGAGGCTAGCGGGAAGCCAGATACGCAGTATTTT. Protein: CASSEASGKPDTQYF.

This clonotype was seen a handful of times. The V and J genes are TRBV14 and TRBJ2-5; the match to TRBD2 covers 12 bases. The CDR3 loop spans 14 amino acids. Trimming took 4 bases from V and 5 from J; bases not matched to a gene: 2. CDR1 is SGHDN, CDR2 FVKESK, per germline. In DNA form, the CDR3 reads TGTGCCAGCAGCCCTACTAGCGGGAGGGAGACCCAGTACTTC. Its translation is CASSPTSGRETQYF. Filled out from reference TRBV14 and TRBJ2-5, the complete variable domain reads EAGVTQFPSHSVIEKGQTVTLRCDPISGHDNLYWYRRVMGKEIKFLLHFVKESKQDESGMPNNRFLAERTGGTYSTLKVQPAELEDSGVYFCASSPTSGRETQYFGPGTRLLVL.

The CDR3 is CASSGLTGNNQPQHF. CDR3 bases: TGTGCCAGCAGCGGGTTGACAGGGAATAATCAGCCCCAGCATTTT. The genes are TRBV7-9 and TRBJ1-5, with 7 bases aligning to TRBD1. This CDR3 comprises 15 residues. Germline CDR1 is SEHNR and CDR2 is FQNEAQ (reference sequence). V was clipped by 5 bases and J by 4 bases; unmatched bases: 8.

The table lists this clonotype with a few counts. The chain combines TRBV5-1 with TRBJ2-3; D is tentatively TRBD1 or TRBD2 (6 bases each). Trimming pared 0 bases from V and 5 bases from J, leaving 19 bases between. The CDR3 covers 17 residues. Germline V lookup: CDR1 SGHRS, CDR2 YFSETQ. CDR3 protein: CASSLAGGGGRIDTQYF. DNA of the CDR3: TGCGCCAGCAGCTTGGCCGGCGGAGGGGGGAGAATAGATACGCAGTATTTT.

The rearrangement links TRBV11-1 to TRBJ1-2, with D uncertain. Germline V lookup: CDR1 SGHAT, CDR2 FQDESV (reference sequence). This CDR3 spans 14 amino acids. Trimming left V 5 bases short and J 3 bases short, with 13 bases between. DNA for the CDR3: TGTGCCAGCAGCCACGGGCAAGGGCACTATGGCTACACCTTC. It is translated as CASSHGQGHYGYTF.

In this sample, this clonotype turned up a few times. This chain uses TRBV7-9 with TRBJ2-2; 10 nucleotides agree with TRBD2. Germline lookup yields CDR1 SEHNR and CDR2 FQNEAQ (reference sequence). Trimming cost V 4 bases and J 6 bases; bases outside gene matches: 2. The CDR3 consists of 14 residues. The DNA for the CDR3 is TGTGCCAGCAGCTCTAGCGGGAGCGCCGGGGAGCTGTTTTTT. This codes for CASSSSGSAGELFF.

The CDR3 protein is CASGRLRTGNTGELFF. The CDR3 DNA reads as TGTGCCAGCGGGCGACTTAGGACAGGGAACACCGGGGAGCTGTTTTTT. The chain carries TRBV2 and TRBJ2-2; TRBD1 aligns across 7 bases. V shed 8 bases and J 1 base; nucleotides not matched to a gene: 10. The CDR3 is 16 residues long. Germline V gene data show CDR1 as SNHLY and CDR2 as FYNNEI.

The CDR3 DNA reads as TGTGCCAGCAGCTTTCCATGGATAAACGGGGAGCTGTTTTTT. Translation: CASSFPWINGELFF. V and J are TRBV11-2 and TRBJ2-2; D call uncertain. The CDR3 consists of 14 residues. With 3 bases removed from V and 7 bases from J, the gap between germline ends came to 12 bases. Germline V gives CDR1 SGHAT, CDR2 FQNNGV.

This clonotype has a handful of counts. The chain has TRBV11-2 and TRBJ2-3, with 10 bases fitting TRBD2. The CDR3 loop spans 17 amino acids. The ends lost 5 bases at V and 5 bases at J; junction bases unmatched: 13. Germline CDR1 SGHAT, CDR2 FQNNGV. CDR3 residues: CASSPGSGGAVRDTQYF. The CDR3 nucleotides are TGTGCCAGCAGCCCAGGGAGCGGGGGGGCCGTAAGAGATACGCAGTATTTT.